This TCR beta chain came from a study of shared clonotypes between healthy human individuals. In replicate PCRs of sorted subsets, around 0.2 ug DNA, approximately 30,000 T cell genomes, was used. The repertoire was sequenced with immunoSEQ multiplex PCR; TCRdb's copy has only in-frame clones and lacks some. The sample lists under 2,000,000 clones, approximately 94% occurring once. The CDR3 length is 14 residues. The germline V gene has CDR1 LNHNV and CDR2 YYDKDF (reference sequence). V was clipped by 8 bases and J by 2 bases; unmatched bases: 4. Positively selected for CCR7, the CD45RO-negative cells used as naive CD8 cells excluded terminally differentiated effector memory CD45RA+ cells.

V usage is TRBV15 and J usage is TRBJ2-2; the match to TRBD2 covers 8 bases. The clonotype originates from a man between 18 and 29 years old in good health. The sample was naive CD8+ T cells sorted from blood. The CDR3 reads CATGREENTGELFF. CDR3 in DNA: TGTGCCACCGGGCGGGAGGAAAACACCGGGGAGCTGTTTTTT.